The source of this T cell receptor beta chain is a study of shared clonotypes between healthy human individuals. Across the whole study: Every donor yielded three CD4 naive, three CD4 memory, two CD8 naive and one CD8 memory plate.

Study-wide points: Larger richness was generally estimated for naive than memory subsets.

Replicate PCRs from sorted subsets contained 200 ng DNA, which is around 30,000 T cell genomes. The protocol was immunoSEQ multiplex PCR, while the TCRdb copy is restricted to in-frame clones and leaves out a portion. The table shows around 1.1 million clones, with roughly 80% occurring only once. About this clone: Its antigen remains unknown.

This sequence originates from a man aged 18 to 30 in good health. Some clones in this sample may be carry-over from other donors' samples. The material sequenced was memory CD4+ T cells from PBMCs. Specified subset: CD45RA-negative fraction.

For the CDR3, the DNA is TGTGCCAGCTCTTCGTCGGGGTCGGACACCGGGGAGCTGTTTTTT. Amino acid sequence: CASSSSGSDTGELFF. This sequence joins TRBV18 and TRBJ2-2, with D maybe TRBD2 (5 bases). The germline V gene has CDR1 KGHSH and CDR2 LQKENI. The CDR3 length is 15 residues. The V and J ends lost 6 bases and 3 bases respectively, with 14 bases between them.